This T cell receptor beta chain was sequenced during a study of regulatory T cells in long-lasting Graves disease. Study conclusions and caveats: Persistent disease exhibited a predilection for TRBV28, TRBJ1-2 and TRBJ2-5. Thyroid tissue was not sampled; only peripheral blood was. New patients shared approximately 1,000 public clonotypes, and persistent patients shared more, with under 3,500.

With 1 base removed from V and 2 bases from J, the gap between germline ends came to 15 bases. The CDR3 has 16 residues. From germline, CDR1 is DFQATT and CDR2 SNEGSKA (reference sequence). This clonotype showed up just a few times. Its specificity is unknown. The time point here: persistent/refractory GD, antithyroid drugs over 5 years with positive TRAb. Preparation of the TCR library used RNA extracted from PBMCs. From an endocrinology department in Xi'an, China, came the patients. TCR beta libraries were built with iRepertoire HTBI primers and Arm-PCR of CDR3 regions. TCRdb re-derived calls from the multiplex PCR reads in MiXCR, one entry per CDR3 protein. The table records 700,000 or so distinct CDR3 sequences, about 30% of them present only once.

The receptor comes from a female donor with Graves disease. This specimen was peripheral blood mononuclear cells (PBMCs), taken when the disease was refractory, from a patient treated with antithyroid drugs. The chain employs TRBV20-1 and TRBJ1-3; no reliable D call. The CDR3 coding sequence is TGCAGTGCTAGAGTACTGGGAGGAAGACCTGGAAACACCATATATTTT. This codes for CSARVLGGRPGNTIYF.